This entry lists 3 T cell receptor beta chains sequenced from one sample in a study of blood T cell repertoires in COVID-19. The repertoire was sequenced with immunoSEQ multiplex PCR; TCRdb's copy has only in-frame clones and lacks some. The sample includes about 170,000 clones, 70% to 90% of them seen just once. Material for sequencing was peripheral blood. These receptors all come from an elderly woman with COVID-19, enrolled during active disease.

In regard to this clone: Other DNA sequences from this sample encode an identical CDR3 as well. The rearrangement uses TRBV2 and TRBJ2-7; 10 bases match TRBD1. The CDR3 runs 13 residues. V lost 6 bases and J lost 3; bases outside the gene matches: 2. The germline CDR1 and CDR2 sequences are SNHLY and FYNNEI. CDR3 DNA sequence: TGTGCCAGCAGCCGGGACAGGGGCTACGAGCAGTACTTC. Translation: CASSRDRGYEQYF.

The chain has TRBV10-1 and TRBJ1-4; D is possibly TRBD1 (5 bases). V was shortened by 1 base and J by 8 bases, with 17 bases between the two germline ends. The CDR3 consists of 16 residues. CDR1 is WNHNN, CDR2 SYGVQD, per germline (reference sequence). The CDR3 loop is CASSEYFHGEGEKLFF. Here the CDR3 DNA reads TGCGCCAGCAGTGAGTACTTCCACGGGGAGGGGGAAAAACTGTTTTTT.

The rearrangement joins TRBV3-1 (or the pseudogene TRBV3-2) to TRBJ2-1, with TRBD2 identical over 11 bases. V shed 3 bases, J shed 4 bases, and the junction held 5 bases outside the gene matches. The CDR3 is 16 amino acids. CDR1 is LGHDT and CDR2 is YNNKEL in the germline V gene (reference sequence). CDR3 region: CASSQLAGGTYNEQFF. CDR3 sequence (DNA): TGTGCCAGCAGCCAGCTAGCGGGAGGTACTTACAATGAGCAGTTCTTC.